This TCR beta chain was sequenced during a study of T cells in Graves' hyperthyroidism and ophthalmopathy. The V and J ends lost 0 bases and 5 bases, in that order; junction bases with no gene match: 3. The CDR3 is 14 amino acids. Per germline, CDR1 SGDLS and CDR2 YYNGEE. Regions amplified from RNA transcripts were the TCR beta CDR3 regions. The HTBI primer set was used in a first-round RT-PCR of the TCR CDR3. Each CDR3 protein is one row after TCRdb ran MiXCR on the multiplex PCR reads. The repertoire holds hundreds of thousands of distinct CDR3 sequences, 15% to 20% seen once, with approximately 3.9% in the top ten.

This TCR came from a woman aged 30 to 39 with Graves' hyperthyroidism. The chain recombines TRBV9 with TRBJ2-7, with 9 bases aligning to TRBD1. Sequences were obtained from blood. In nucleotides, the CDR3 is TGTGCCAGCAGCGTAGGCGGACAGGGGAACGAGCAGTACTTC. It specifies CASSVGGQGNEQYF.